This T cell receptor (beta chain) was retrieved from a study of beta chain features in type 1 diabetes. V was trimmed by 0 bases and J by 14 bases, leaving 17 bases between them. Germline assignment: CDR1 SGDLS and CDR2 YYNGEE. The CDR3 has 13 residues. Of the isolated RNA, all was reverse transcribed, and so the sequenced material was expressed TCRB transcripts. Produced via immunoSEQ multiplex PCR; TCRdb's table is partial and in-frame only. This table holds 350,000 to 400,000 clones, more than 12% found once. This clone appeared a few times. The chain joins TRBV9 to TRBJ1-2; D is ambiguous. The source material was naive CD4+ T cells from blood. The TCR sequence derives from a woman aged 18 to 35 in good health. The CDR3 sequence is CASSVARRGRNTF. In DNA, the CDR3 is TGTGCCAGCAGCGTAGCCCGACGTGGGAGAAATACCTTC.